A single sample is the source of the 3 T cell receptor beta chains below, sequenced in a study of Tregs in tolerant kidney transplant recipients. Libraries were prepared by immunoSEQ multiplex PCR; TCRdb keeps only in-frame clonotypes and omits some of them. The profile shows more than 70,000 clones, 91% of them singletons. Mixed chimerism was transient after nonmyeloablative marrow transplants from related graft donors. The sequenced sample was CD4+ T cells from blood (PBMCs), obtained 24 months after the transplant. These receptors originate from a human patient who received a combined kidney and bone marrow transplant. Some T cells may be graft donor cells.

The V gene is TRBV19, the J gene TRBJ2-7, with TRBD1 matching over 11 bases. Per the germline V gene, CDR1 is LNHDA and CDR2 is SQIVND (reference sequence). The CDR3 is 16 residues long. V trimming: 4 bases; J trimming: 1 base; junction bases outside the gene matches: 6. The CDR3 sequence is CASSRKRDRGSYEQYF. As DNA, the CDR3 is TGTGCCAGTAGTAGGAAACGGGACAGGGGGTCCTACGAGCAGTACTTC.

CDR3 amino acids: CASIGKDSISRAMNTEAFF. The CDR3 DNA reads TGTGCCAGCATAGGGAAAGACAGCATCAGTCGGGCTATGAACACTGAAGCTTTCTTT. This rearrangement joins TRBV7-2 to TRBJ1-1; TRBD1 might be the D (5 bases). The CDR3 covers 19 residues. Germline CDR1 is SGHTA and CDR2 is FQGNSA. Trimming took 7 bases from V and 0 from J, leaving 27 bases between them.

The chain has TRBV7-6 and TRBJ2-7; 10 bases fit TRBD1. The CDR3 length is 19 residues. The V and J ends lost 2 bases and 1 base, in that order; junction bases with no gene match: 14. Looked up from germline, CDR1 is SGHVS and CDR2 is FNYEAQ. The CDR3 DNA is TGTGCCAGCAGCTTATCCTCGTTCTGGACAGGGGGACGGTCCTACGAGCAGTACTTC. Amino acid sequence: CASSLSSFWTGGRSYEQYF.